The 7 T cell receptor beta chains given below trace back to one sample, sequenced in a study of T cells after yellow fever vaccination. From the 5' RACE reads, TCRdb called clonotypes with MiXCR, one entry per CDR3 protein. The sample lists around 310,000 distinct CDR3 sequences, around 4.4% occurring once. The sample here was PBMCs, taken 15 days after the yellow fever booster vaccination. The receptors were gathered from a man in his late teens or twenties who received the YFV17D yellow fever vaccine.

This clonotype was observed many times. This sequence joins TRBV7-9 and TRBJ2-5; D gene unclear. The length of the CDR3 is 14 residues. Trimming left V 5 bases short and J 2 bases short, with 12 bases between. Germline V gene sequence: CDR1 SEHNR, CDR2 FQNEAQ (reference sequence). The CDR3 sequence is CASSPNGLQETQYF. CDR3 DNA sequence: TGTGCCAGCAGCCCGAACGGGCTTCAAGAGACCCAGTACTTC.

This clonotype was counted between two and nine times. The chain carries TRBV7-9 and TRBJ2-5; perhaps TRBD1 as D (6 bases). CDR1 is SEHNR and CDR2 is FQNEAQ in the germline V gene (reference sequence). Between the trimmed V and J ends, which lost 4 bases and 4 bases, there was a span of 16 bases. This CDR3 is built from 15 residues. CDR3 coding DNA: TGTGCCAGCAGCTCCGATTGGACAGCCCCAGAGACCCAGTACTTC. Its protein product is CASSSDWTAPETQYF.

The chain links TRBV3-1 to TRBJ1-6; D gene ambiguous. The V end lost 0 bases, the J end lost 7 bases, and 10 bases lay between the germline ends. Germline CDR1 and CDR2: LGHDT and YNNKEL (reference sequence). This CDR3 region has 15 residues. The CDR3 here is CASSQDYPGNSPLHF. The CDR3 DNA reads TGTGCCAGCAGCCAAGACTATCCGGGAAATTCACCCCTCCACTTT.

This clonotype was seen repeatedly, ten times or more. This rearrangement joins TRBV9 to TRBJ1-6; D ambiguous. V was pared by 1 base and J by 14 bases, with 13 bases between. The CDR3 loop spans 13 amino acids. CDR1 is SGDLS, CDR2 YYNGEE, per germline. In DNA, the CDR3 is TGTGCCAGCAGCGTATCATCGGCTGGTTCCCTCCACTTT. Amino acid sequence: CASSVSSAGSLHF.

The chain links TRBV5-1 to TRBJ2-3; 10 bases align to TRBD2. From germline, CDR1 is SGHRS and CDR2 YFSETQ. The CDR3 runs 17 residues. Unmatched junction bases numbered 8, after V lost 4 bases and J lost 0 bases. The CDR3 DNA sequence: TGCGCCAGCAGCCCTCGGACTAGCGGTACTAGCACAGATACGCAGTATTTT. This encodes CASSPRTSGTSTDTQYF.

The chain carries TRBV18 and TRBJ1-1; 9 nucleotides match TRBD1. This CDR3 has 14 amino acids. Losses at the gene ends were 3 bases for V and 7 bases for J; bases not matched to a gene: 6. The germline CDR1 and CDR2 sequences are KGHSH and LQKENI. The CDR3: CASSPSGQGVEAFF. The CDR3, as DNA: TGTGCCAGCTCACCTTCGGGACAGGGTGTTGAAGCTTTCTTT.

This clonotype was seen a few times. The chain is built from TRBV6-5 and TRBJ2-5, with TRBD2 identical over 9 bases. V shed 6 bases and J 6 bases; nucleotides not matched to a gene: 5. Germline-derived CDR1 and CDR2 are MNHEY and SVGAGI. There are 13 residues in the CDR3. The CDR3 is CASSIAGAQTQYF. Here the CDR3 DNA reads TGTGCCAGCAGCATAGCGGGGGCGCAGACCCAGTACTTC.